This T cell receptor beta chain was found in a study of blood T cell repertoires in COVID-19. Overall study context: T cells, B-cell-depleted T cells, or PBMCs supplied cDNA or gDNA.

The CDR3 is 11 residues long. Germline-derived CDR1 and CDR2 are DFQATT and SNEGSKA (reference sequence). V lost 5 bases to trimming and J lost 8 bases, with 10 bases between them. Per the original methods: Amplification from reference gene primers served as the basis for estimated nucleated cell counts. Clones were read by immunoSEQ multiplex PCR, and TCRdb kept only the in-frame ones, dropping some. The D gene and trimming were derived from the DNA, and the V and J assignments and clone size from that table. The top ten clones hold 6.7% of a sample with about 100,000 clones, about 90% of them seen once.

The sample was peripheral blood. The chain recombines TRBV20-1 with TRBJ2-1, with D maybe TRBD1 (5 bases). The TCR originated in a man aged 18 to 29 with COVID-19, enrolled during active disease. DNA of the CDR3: TGCAGTGCTGGAACAGGATATGAGCAGTTCTTC. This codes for CSAGTGYEQFF.